A selection of T cell receptor beta chains follows, all from one sample in a study of graft-versus-host responses after intestinal transplantation. The assay was immunoSEQ multiplex PCR, and TCRdb's table has in-frame clones only and misses some. Of approximately 120,000 clones in the sample, about 92% are singletons; the top ten hold around 0.16%. The antigens for these receptors are not known. This specimen consisted of unstimulated CD4+ T cells sorted from spleen or lymph node cells, obtained before intestinal transplant. Source of these receptors: a human donor who received an intestinal transplant. Each CDR3 is given with its conserved first and last residue. D genes are given only for firm matches.

D gene: NA
J gene: TRBJ2-7
V gene: TRBV11-3
CDR3 length: 14
CDR3 protein: CASSDRGSSYEQYF

D gene: NA
J gene: TRBJ2-1
V gene: TRBV6-1
CDR3 length: 16
CDR3 protein: CASSAQPGAYYNEQFF

D gene: TRBD1
J gene: TRBJ1-6
V gene: TRBV5-1
CDR3 length: 15
CDR3 protein: CASSLGTGTGSPLHF

D gene: NA
J gene: TRBJ2-1
V gene: TRBV6-5
CDR3 length: 14
CDR3 protein: CASSGRGEHNEQFF

D gene: NA
J gene: TRBJ1-1
V gene: TRBV7-3
CDR3 length: 13
CDR3 protein: CASSLGPETEAFF

D gene: NA
J gene: TRBJ1-5
V gene: TRBV6-1
CDR3 length: 15
CDR3 protein: CASSERMQKDQPQHF

D gene: NA
J gene: TRBJ2-6
V gene: TRBV2
CDR3 length: 16
CDR3 protein: CASRDRTGSGANVLTF

D gene: NA
J gene: TRBJ2-7
V gene: TRBV5-1
CDR3 length: 13
CDR3 protein: CASSPNRMREQYF

D gene: TRBD1
J gene: TRBJ1-2
V gene: TRBV5-5
CDR3 length: 16
CDR3 protein: CASSAGTGRGDYGYTF

D gene: NA
J gene: TRBJ2-1
V gene: TRBV5-4
CDR3 length: 14
CDR3 protein: CASSSAGPYNEQFF

D gene: NA
J gene: TRBJ2-5
V gene: TRBV29-1
CDR3 length: 13
CDR3 protein: CSVAGAGQETQYF

D gene: NA
J gene: TRBJ2-1
V gene: TRBV2
CDR3 length: 11
CDR3 protein: CASSVDSGGFF

D gene: NA
J gene: TRBJ1-1
V gene: TRBV5-1
CDR3 length: 15
CDR3 protein: CASSLDRPLNTEAFF

D gene: TRBD1
J gene: TRBJ1-2
V gene: TRBV5-5
CDR3 length: 15
CDR3 protein: CASSLATGEGYGYTF

D gene: NA
J gene: TRBJ2-3
V gene: TRBV9
CDR3 length: 14
CDR3 protein: CASSGTTDTDTQYF

D gene: TRBD1
J gene: TRBJ2-7
V gene: TRBV18
CDR3 length: 13
CDR3 protein: CASSGQASYEQYF

D gene: NA
J gene: NA
V gene: TRBV11-3
CDR3 length: 12
CDR3 protein: CASREQGYEQYF

D gene: NA
J gene: TRBJ2-7
V gene: TRBV2
CDR3 length: 14
CDR3 protein: CASRNEASVYEQYF

D gene: TRBD1
J gene: TRBJ1-3
V gene: TRBV9
CDR3 length: 14
CDR3 protein: CASSRQGTGNTIYF

D gene: TRBD1
J gene: TRBJ1-4
V gene: TRBV9
CDR3 length: 15
CDR3 protein: CASSAGQGRSEKLFF

D gene: TRBD1
J gene: TRBJ1-2
V gene: TRBV5-1
CDR3 length: 15
CDR3 protein: CASSATLGQIYGYTF

D gene: NA
J gene: TRBJ2-5
V gene: TRBV5-4
CDR3 length: 15
CDR3 protein: CASSLPGISFETQYF